What follows are 13 T cell receptor beta chains derived from one specimen sequenced in a study of blood T cell repertoires in COVID-19. The data were produced by immunoSEQ multiplex PCR, yet TCRdb's version contains in-frame clones alone and is incomplete. The table records around 19,000 clones, approximately 87% of them present only once. The sequenced sample consisted of peripheral blood. These receptors originate from a human donor in a cohort sampled during active COVID-19.

The chain couples TRBV6-2 or TRBV6-3 to TRBJ1-1, with TRBD1 identical over 7 bases. Germline lookup yields CDR1 MNHEY and CDR2 SVGEGT. Trimming took 4 bases from V and 5 from J; bases not matched to a gene: 7. This CDR3 has 14 residues. The CDR3 loop reads CASSLTGTGTEAFF. The CDR3 coding sequence is TGTGCCAGCAGTTTGACAGGGACGGGGACTGAAGCTTTCTTT.

This clone was recorded only once. The chain combines TRBV6-5 with TRBJ1-4; no clear D. Germline loops: CDR1 MNHEY, CDR2 SVGAGI. CDR3 size: 14 residues. V lost 6 bases and J 5 bases, leaving 13 bases between the germline ends. The DNA of the CDR3 is TGTGCCAGCAGCTCCGGGTCCACAAATGAAAAACTGTTTTTT. It encodes CASSSGSTNEKLFF.

The J gene is TRBJ2-7, the V gene TRBV4-3; 11 positions agree with TRBD1. Germline CDR1 reads LGHNA; CDR2 reads YSLEER. The ends lost 0 bases at V and 6 bases at J; junction bases unmatched: 4. The CDR3 consists of 15 residues. The CDR3 bases are TGCGCCAGCAGCCAAGATCCGGGACAGGGGGTCGAGCAGTACTTC. Its protein is CASSQDPGQGVEQYF.

The chain's CDR3 is CASSLVGGSYNEQFF. CDR3 bases: TGTGCCAGCAGCTTAGTCGGGGGGTCCTACAATGAGCAGTTCTTC. This chain links TRBV7-6 with TRBJ2-1; 7 bases map to TRBD2. CDR3 length: 15 residues. J was trimmed by 1 base and V by 1 base; bases with no gene match: 1. The germline V gene encodes CDR1 SGHVS and CDR2 FNYEAQ.

This clone was recorded a few times. The rearrangement links TRBV5-1 to TRBJ1-5; D is uncertain. Germline loops: CDR1 SGHRS, CDR2 YFSETQ. With 4 bases removed from V and 2 bases from J, the gap between germline ends came to 10 bases. CDR3 length: 14 residues. The CDR3 reads CASSQDGGNQPQHF. The CDR3 DNA sequence: TGCGCCAGCAGCCAGGACGGGGGCAATCAGCCCCAGCATTTT. Using reference TRBV5-1 and TRBJ1-5 for the parts outside the CDR3, the full variable domain is KAGVTQTPRYLIKTRGQQVTLSCSPISGHRSVSWYQQTPGQGLQFLFEYFSETQRNKGNFPGRFSGRQFSNSRSEMNVSTLELGDSALYLCASSQDGGNQPQHFGDGTRLSIL.

The CDR3 loop reads CASTTWDRGTGELFF. The CDR3 nucleotides are TGTGCCAGTACTACTTGGGACAGGGGCACCGGGGAGCTGTTTTTT. The gene calls are TRBV19 and TRBJ2-2; 10 bases agree with TRBD1. Germline loops: CDR1 LNHDA, CDR2 SQIVND (reference sequence). The CDR3 length is 15 residues. Trimming cost V 7 bases and J 4 bases; bases outside gene matches: 6.

The chain links TRBV5-1 to TRBJ2-1; 9 nucleotides line up with TRBD1. Germline V CDR1 and CDR2: SGHRS, YFSETQ. V lost 3 bases and J lost 8; bases outside the gene matches: 6. This CDR3 region has 14 residues. The CDR3 region is CASSWGTGTDEQFF. Here the CDR3 DNA reads TGCGCCAGCAGCTGGGGGACAGGGACAGATGAGCAGTTCTTC.

The gene calls are TRBV14 and TRBJ2-5; the match to TRBD2 covers 13 bases. The CDR3 covers 16 residues. Germline trimming cut 2 bases from V and 5 bases from J; bases unmatched to any gene: 5. The germline V gene encodes CDR1 SGHDN and CDR2 FVKESK. CDR3 DNA: TGTGCCAGCAGCCAACCGGGACTAGCGGGACGTGAGACCCAGTACTTC. Translating it yields CASSQPGLAGRETQYF.

This clone occurred a few times. The chain is built from TRBV27 and TRBJ2-7, with D uncertain. Germline V gene lookup returns CDR1 MNHEY and CDR2 SMNVEV (reference sequence). Trimming shortened V by 0 bases and J by 2 bases, and 11 bases separated the two germline ends. The CDR3 length is 15 residues. This chain's CDR3 is CASSLSYIYPYEQYF. CDR3 coding DNA: TGTGCCAGCAGTTTATCGTACATATATCCCTACGAGCAGTACTTC.

The V gene is TRBV4-1, the J gene TRBJ2-5, with 7 bases matching TRBD1. From germline, CDR1 is MGHRA and CDR2 YSYEKL. V shed 6 bases and J 3 bases; nucleotides not matched to a gene: 10. The length of the CDR3 is 15 residues. CDR3 protein: CASSRNRGPEETQYF. The CDR3 region has the DNA TGCGCCAGCAGTCGCAACAGGGGACCCGAAGAGACCCAGTACTTC.

This chain links TRBV5-4 with TRBJ2-3; the match to TRBD2 covers 12 bases. V was clipped by 4 bases and J by 2 bases; unmatched bases: 5. The CDR3 runs 16 residues. Germline CDR1 and CDR2: SGHNT and YYREEE (reference sequence). Here the CDR3 reads CASSPGTSGSTDTQYF. For the CDR3, the DNA is TGTGCCAGCAGCCCAGGGACTAGCGGGTCCACAGATACGCAGTATTTT.

This chain joins TRBV27 and TRBJ2-7; tentatively, D is TRBD2 (5 bases). Trimming stripped 5 bases from V and 4 bases from J, with 6 bases between. This CDR3 is 11 amino acids long. Looked up from germline, CDR1 is MNHEY and CDR2 is SMNVEV (reference sequence). The CDR3 coding sequence is TGTGCCAGCAGTGGACTTTACGAGCAGTACTTC. Translated: CASSGLYEQYF.

The rearrangement links TRBV28 to TRBJ2-5; TRBD2 matches 8 bases. With 6 bases clipped from V and 5 bases from J, the junction kept 11 bases outside the gene matches. This CDR3 contains 15 residues. Germline assignment: CDR1 MDHEN and CDR2 SYDVKM. CDR3 region: CASSPQLADVETQYF. As DNA, the CDR3 is TGTGCCAGCAGCCCTCAACTAGCGGACGTGGAGACCCAGTACTTC. Full variable domain (missing parts from reference TRBV28 and TRBJ2-5): DVKVTQSSRYLVKRTGEKVFLECVQDMDHENMFWYRQDPGLGLRLIYFSYDVKMKEKGDIPEGYSVSREKKERFSLILESASTNQTSMYLCASSPQLADVETQYFGPGTRLLVL.